One T cell receptor (beta chain) is described in this entry. Antigen specificity is unknown. These data belong to a study of regulatory T cells in long-lasting Graves disease. Whole-study results and caveats: Relative to newly diagnosed Graves' patients, persistent ones had lower TCR diversity.

HTBI primers from iRepertoire and Arm-PCR of CDR3 regions yielded the TCR beta libraries. Methods used by the authors: The samples included approximately 60 TRBV and under 15 TRBJ segments. TCRdb recomputed calls from the multiplex PCR reads with MiXCR, one row per CDR3 protein. TCRdb, not the authors, supplied the V and J calls. The sample has about 300,000 distinct CDR3 sequences, 15% to 20% seen once. Documented time point: newly diagnosed GD, antithyroid drugs for less than 3 months. Preparation of the TCR library used RNA extracted from PBMCs. V was clipped by 2 bases and J by 0 bases, with 11 bases between them. The CDR3 is 15 residues long. Germline values: CDR1 SGHDT, CDR2 YYEEEE.

This TCR was sampled from a female donor with Graves disease. This sequence joins TRBV5-6 and TRBJ1-1; the D gene is possibly TRBD1 (5 bases). Here the sequenced sample was peripheral blood mononuclear cells (PBMCs), taken at new diagnosis, from a patient treated with antithyroid drugs. As DNA, the CDR3 is TGTGCCAGCAGCTTCGGGGGTGAAATGAACACTGAAGCTTTCTTT. Amino acids: CASSFGGEMNTEAFF.